This T cell receptor beta chain was identified in a study of blood T cell repertoires in COVID-19. Overall study: In each case, the material was cDNA or gDNA derived from T cells, B-cell-depleted T cells, or PBMCs.

Generated by immunoSEQ multiplex PCR, the TCRdb table keeps only in-frame clones and is missing some. The sample lists about 220,000 clones; 82% were seen once. Germline V gene lookup returns CDR1 SGHAT and CDR2 FQNNGV. Trimming took 1 base from V and 5 from J, leaving 5 bases between them. The CDR3 loop spans 12 amino acids. V is TRBV11-2 and J is TRBJ2-5; D gene ambiguous. This TCR was recovered from a woman aged 55 to 70 who had recovered from COVID-19. The source material was PBMCs or T cells enriched from blood (not recorded which). In DNA, the CDR3 is TGTGCCAGCAGCTTAGCCTCTGAGACCCAGTACTTC. It codes for CASSLASETQYF.